What follows describes a single TCR beta chain. The V gene's germline CDR1 is GTSNPN and CDR2 SVGIG (reference sequence). V was pared by 0 bases and J by 1 base, with 8 bases between. The CDR3 covers 14 residues. This sample was included in a study of blood T cell repertoires in COVID-19. Study summary: Acute-phase and convalescent COVID-19 samples originated in the United States, Italy and Spain.

Profiled with immunoSEQ multiplex PCR; TCRdb holds only in-frame clones, not every one. The table lists about 180,000 clones, 87% of them singletons. Residents of about two dozen US areas, aged roughly 18 to 89 years, made up the participants. The chain joins TRBV30 to TRBJ2-3; D is ambiguous. This sequence was found in a human donor with acute COVID-19. The donor label of this sample is uncertain. The specimen sequenced was PBMCs or T cells enriched from blood (not recorded which). CDR3 residues: CAWSVSLGTDTQYF. The CDR3 nucleotides read TGTGCCTGGAGTGTGAGTCTCGGCACAGATACGCAGTATTTT.